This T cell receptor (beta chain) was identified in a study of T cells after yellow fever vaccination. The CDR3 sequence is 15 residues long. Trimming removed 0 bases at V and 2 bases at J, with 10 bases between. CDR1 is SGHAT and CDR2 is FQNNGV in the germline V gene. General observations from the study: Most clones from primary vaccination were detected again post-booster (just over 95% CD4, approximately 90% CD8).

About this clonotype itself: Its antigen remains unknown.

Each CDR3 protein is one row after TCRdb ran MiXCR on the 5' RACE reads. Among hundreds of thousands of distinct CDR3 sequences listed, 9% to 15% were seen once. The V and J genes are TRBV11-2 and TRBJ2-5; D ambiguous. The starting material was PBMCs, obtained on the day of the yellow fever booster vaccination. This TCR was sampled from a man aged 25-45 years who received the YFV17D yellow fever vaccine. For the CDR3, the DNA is TGTGCCAGCAGCTTAGAAATGGCGGAGCAAGAGACCCAGTACTTC. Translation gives CASSLEMAEQETQYF.